This entry lists 29 T cell receptor beta chains sequenced from one sample in a study of shared clonotypes between healthy human individuals. TCRdb's table, derived via immunoSEQ multiplex PCR, lists solely in-frame clones and lacks some. The sample records millions of clones, approximately 94% being singletons. In the naive CD8 group, cells lacked CD45RO and were positively selected for CCR7, so terminally differentiated effector memory CD45RA+ cells were left out. Sample: naive CD8+ T cells from PBMCs. The receptors derive from a young man in good health. Some clones in this sample may be carry-over from other donors' samples.

The chain has TRBV7-3 and TRBJ2-1; 11 bases fit TRBD2. Germline values: CDR1 SGHTA, CDR2 FQGTGA. Trimming removed 1 base from V and 6 bases from J; junction bases left unmatched: 8. The CDR3 loop spans 17 amino acids. CDR3 DNA: TGTGCCAGCAGCTTAATATTCGGGACTAGCGGTCTCAATGAGCAGTTCTTC. Amino acids: CASSLIFGTSGLNEQFF. Filled out from reference TRBV7-3 and TRBJ2-1, the complete variable domain reads GAGVSQTPSNKVTEKGKYVELRCDPISGHTALYWYRQSLGQGPEFLIYFQGTGAADDSGLPNDRFFAVRPEGSVSTLKIQRTERGDSAVYLCASSLIFGTSGLNEQFFGPGTRLTVL.

The chain is built from TRBV7-8 and TRBJ2-1; no firm D call. V shed 5 bases and J shed 0 bases, with 14 bases lying between them. The CDR3 has 16 residues. Germline V gives CDR1 SGHVS, CDR2 FQNEAQ. The CDR3 sequence is CASSPAITSSYNEQFF. For the CDR3, the DNA is TGTGCCAGCAGCCCAGCAATCACGAGCTCCTACAATGAGCAGTTCTTC.

This sequence joins TRBV4-1 and TRBJ2-2; possibly TRBD2 for D (6 bases). This CDR3 contains 17 residues. V shed 5 bases and J shed 6 bases, with 22 bases lying between them. From germline, CDR1 is MGHRA and CDR2 YSYEKL. This CDR3 is CASSIILGGMIPGELFF. The CDR3, as DNA: TGCGCCAGCAGCATAATTCTCGGGGGTATGATCCCCGGGGAGCTGTTTTTT.

The V call is TRBV9, the J call TRBJ2-7, with unresolved D. Germline loops: CDR1 SGDLS, CDR2 YYNGEE. This CDR3 contains 13 residues. V was pared by 0 bases and J by 5 bases, with 9 bases between. This CDR3 reads CASSVGNRDEQYF. The CDR3 region has the DNA TGTGCCAGCAGCGTAGGGAATCGGGACGAGCAGTACTTC.

This clone appeared once. V and J are TRBV10-2 and TRBJ2-1; TRBD2 matches at 13 bases. The CDR3 loop spans 14 amino acids. J was trimmed by 9 bases and V by 5 bases; bases with no gene match: 4. Germline V gene lookup returns CDR1 WSHSY and CDR2 SAAADI. CDR3 region: CASSTSGRAIEQFF. The CDR3 nucleotides read TGCGCCAGCAGTACTAGCGGGAGGGCTATTGAGCAGTTCTTC.

As concerns this clone: This may come from a read error, since a much larger clone is one base off. The same CDR3 is also encoded by other DNA sequences in this sample. This rearrangement joins TRBV6-6 to TRBJ2-7, with D uncertain. This CDR3 contains 11 residues. Germline values: CDR1 MNHNY, CDR2 SVGAGI (reference sequence). The V and J ends lost 5 bases and 0 bases respectively, with 2 bases between them. For the CDR3, the DNA is TGTGCCAGCAGTACCTCCTACGAGCAGTACTTC. This gives the protein CASSTSYEQYF.

The rearrangement links TRBV7-9 to TRBJ2-5, with 8 bases identical to TRBD1. The J call is doubtful: the DNA matches TRBJ2-7 better. The germline V gene has CDR1 SEHNR and CDR2 FQNEAQ (reference sequence). The CDR3 covers 14 residues. The CDR3 loop is CASSLTGESYEQYF. CDR3 sequence (DNA): TGTGCCAGCAGCTTGACAGGGGAATCCTACGAGCAGTACTTC.

The gene calls are TRBV7-8 and TRBJ2-3; D is unclear. The V end was cut by 0 bases, the J end by 3 bases, with 13 bases between. Germline V CDR1 and CDR2: SGHVS, FQNEAQ. The CDR3 loop spans 16 amino acids. The CDR3 sequence: CASSLAWVGMTDTQYF. In DNA form, the CDR3 reads TGTGCCAGCAGCTTAGCGTGGGTAGGGATGACAGATACGCAGTATTTT.

The DNA for the CDR3 is TGTGCCAGCAGTTACTCGGCGGGAGGATGGACCGGGGAGCTGTTTTTT. It encodes CASSYSAGGWTGELFF. The chain links TRBV6-5 to TRBJ2-2, with 8 positions matching TRBD2. In germline, CDR1 is MNHEY, CDR2 SVGAGI. J was trimmed by 5 bases and V by 0 bases; bases with no gene match: 5. The length of the CDR3 is 16 residues.

The V call is TRBV5-8, the J call TRBJ1-1; D perhaps matches TRBD1 (5 bases). Germline V lookup: CDR1 SGHTS, CDR2 YDEGEE. V lost 1 base and J lost 0, with 13 bases in between. The CDR3 is 16 amino acids. The CDR3 nucleotides read TGTGCCAGCAGCTTGAGAAGTCAGGGTGTGAACACTGAAGCTTTCTTT. This codes for CASSLRSQGVNTEAFF. The full variable domain, in which reference TRBV5-8 and TRBJ1-1 provide the parts outside the CDR3, is EAGVTQSPTHLIKTRGQQATLRCSPISGHTSVYWYQQALGLGLQFLLWYDEGEERNRGNFPPRFSGRQFPNYSSELNVNALELEDSALYLCASSLRSQGVNTEAFFGQGTRLTVV.

The chain is built from TRBV7-9 and TRBJ2-5, with D possibly matching TRBD2 (6 bases). Germline CDR1 reads SEHNR; CDR2 reads FQNEAQ (reference sequence). This CDR3 is built from 16 residues. V gave up 8 bases and J gave up 5 bases, with 24 bases separating them. CDR3 protein: CASLGLTVGQGETQYF. The CDR3 DNA reads as TGTGCCAGCTTGGGACTGACAGTAGGCCAGGGCGAGACCCAGTACTTC.

The rearrangement uses TRBV11-2 and TRBJ2-7, with TRBD2 identical over 7 bases. With V trimmed by 3 bases and J by 7 bases, 6 bases remained unmatched. The V gene's germline CDR1 is SGHAT and CDR2 FQNNGV. The CDR3 spans 13 residues. The CDR3 loop reads CASSFLTSQEQYF. CDR3 DNA: TGTGCCAGCAGCTTCCTGACTAGCCAGGAGCAGTACTTC.

The chain couples TRBV28 to TRBJ2-7; D is unclear. V dropped 1 base and J dropped 0 bases, with 7 bases sitting between them. This CDR3 comprises 14 residues. CDR1 is MDHEN and CDR2 is SYDVKM in the germline V gene. CDR3 nucleotide sequence: TGTGCCAGCAGTTTATTGGGGTACTCCTACGAGCAGTACTTC. Translated, it gives CASSLLGYSYEQYF.

This rearrangement joins TRBV6-1 to TRBJ2-7; D is undetermined. Germline CDR1 reads MNHNS; CDR2 reads SASEGT. The CDR3 length is 12 residues. The V gene lost 8 bases and the J gene lost 0 bases, with 8 bases spanning the gap. In DNA, the CDR3 is TGTGCCAGCCATCAGAGCTCCTACGAGCAGTACTTC. As protein: CASHQSSYEQYF.

Notes on this clone: Other nucleotide sequences in the sample specify the same CDR3. The chain employs TRBV7-9 and TRBJ2-5; TRBD2 is a possible D gene (5 bases). V shed 4 bases and J shed 2 bases, with 8 bases lying between them. The germline gives CDR1 SEHNR, CDR2 FQNEAQ (reference sequence). The CDR3 is 13 amino acids. The CDR3 DNA sequence: TGTGCCAGCAGCTCCCGGGAACAAGAGACCCAGTACTTC. It encodes CASSSREQETQYF.

In DNA, the CDR3 is TGCGCCAGCGGCGTCGGGGGTCTAGCCAAAAACATTCAGTACTTC. It codes for CASGVGGLAKNIQYF. The chain links TRBV23-1 to TRBJ2-4; D possibly corresponds to TRBD2 (6 bases). TRBV23-1 qualifies as an ORF whose function is uncertain. Trimming cost V 8 bases and J 0 bases, with 14 bases left between them. This CDR3 is 15 amino acids long.

V is TRBV18 and J is TRBJ1-4, with D unclear. This CDR3 spans 16 amino acids. V was clipped by 2 bases and J by 4 bases, with 14 bases between them. Germline V gene sequence: CDR1 KGHSH, CDR2 LQKENI. The CDR3 here is CASSPAARADNEKLFF. The CDR3 DNA sequence: TGTGCCAGCTCACCAGCGGCCAGAGCCGATAATGAAAAACTGTTTTTT.

J is TRBJ2-2 and V is TRBV7-6; perhaps TRBD1 as D (6 bases). V lost 5 bases and J lost 9, with 7 bases in between. The CDR3 length is 11 residues. Germline CDR1 SGHVS, CDR2 FNYEAQ. The CDR3, as DNA: TGTGCCAGCAGCACAGGGAGGGAGCTGTTTTTT. Amino acid sequence: CASSTGRELFF. The whole variable domain, remainder taken from reference TRBV7-6 and TRBJ2-2, is GAGVSQSPRYKVTKRGQDVALRCDPISGHVSLYWYRQALGQGPEFLTYFNYEAQQDKSGLPNDRFSAERPEGSISTLTIQRTEQRDSAMYRCASSTGRELFFGEGSRLTVL.

The chain combines TRBV27 with TRBJ1-1; D gene ambiguous. CDR1 and CDR2 (germline): MNHEY, SMNVEV (reference sequence). The CDR3 runs to 14 residues. Between the trimmed V and J ends, which lost 5 bases and 5 bases, there was a span of 15 bases. CDR3 sequence: CASSAEGPGTEAFF. The CDR3 coding sequence is TGTGCCAGCAGTGCCGAGGGCCCCGGGACTGAAGCTTTCTTT.

The gene calls are TRBV6-6 and TRBJ2-7; the D gene is possibly TRBD2 (5 bases). Per germline, CDR1 MNHNY and CDR2 SVGAGI (reference sequence). V was trimmed by 0 bases and J by 2 bases, leaving 11 bases between them. CDR3 length: 15 residues. CDR3 sequence reads: CASSYSIGLPYEQYF. In nucleotides, the CDR3 is TGTGCCAGCAGTTACTCGATCGGACTCCCCTACGAGCAGTACTTC.

This chain uses TRBV5-1 with TRBJ1-2; weak D call: TRBD1 (6 bases). The CDR3 runs to 17 residues. Germline V gene lookup returns CDR1 SGHRS and CDR2 YFSETQ. Trimming stripped 4 bases from V and 4 bases from J, with 23 bases between. CDR3 nucleotides: TGCGCCAGCAGCCCTATAAAGTTTTCAGGGGTTGGCTATGGCTACACCTTC. It specifies CASSPIKFSGVGYGYTF.

The V call is TRBV14, the J call TRBJ2-7, with TRBD2 identical over 9 bases. V shed 4 bases, J shed 0 bases, and the junction held 16 bases outside the gene matches. Germline assignment: CDR1 SGHDN and CDR2 FVKESK. There are 19 residues in the CDR3. The CDR3, as DNA: TGTGCCAGCAGCCCCCCCAAGCGGGAGGCCACTCCGAGCTCCTACGAGCAGTACTTC. Translated: CASSPPKREATPSSYEQYF. Full variable domain (outside the CDR3, taken from reference TRBV14 and TRBJ2-7): EAGVTQFPSHSVIEKGQTVTLRCDPISGHDNLYWYRRVMGKEIKFLLHFVKESKQDESGMPNNRFLAERTGGTYSTLKVQPAELEDSGVYFCASSPPKREATPSSYEQYFGPGTRLTVT.

About this clone: The sample has other DNA sequences that encode this CDR3 too. This chain joins TRBV7-9 and TRBJ1-1, with a tentative D call TRBD1 (5 bases). This CDR3 region has 12 residues. V was pared by 1 base and J by 6 bases, with 6 bases between. Germline CDR1 SEHNR, CDR2 FQNEAQ (reference sequence). The CDR3 bases are TGTGCCAGCAGCTTAGGAGGGGCTGAAGCTTTCTTT. Encoded protein: CASSLGGAEAFF.

This chain connects TRBV6-6 to TRBJ2-7; D is undetermined. Trimming pared 2 bases from V and 2 bases from J, leaving 4 bases between. The germline V gene has CDR1 MNHNY and CDR2 SVGAGI (reference sequence). This CDR3 has 12 residues. CDR3 nucleotide sequence: TGTGCCAGCAGTTACACCCCCTACGAGCAGTACTTC. It is translated as CASSYTPYEQYF.

The V and J genes are TRBV7-9 and TRBJ2-1, with 11 bases identical to TRBD2. The CDR3 is 13 residues long. Trimming cost V 7 bases and J 10 bases; bases outside gene matches: 6. Germline V lookup: CDR1 SEHNR, CDR2 FQNEAQ (reference sequence). The CDR3 loop is CASILAGDNEQFF. DNA of the CDR3: TGTGCCAGCATACTAGCGGGAGATAACGAGCAGTTCTTC.

The chain employs TRBV2 and TRBJ2-2, with D uncertain. Looked up from germline, CDR1 is SNHLY and CDR2 is FYNNEI. CDR3 length: 13 amino acids. CDR3 sequence (DNA): TGTGCTAGAGAGGCTGCGAACACCGGGGAGCTGTTTTTT. It specifies CAREAANTGELFF.

The chain combines TRBV7-3 with TRBJ2-1; D unresolved. V was cut by 5 bases and J by 10 bases, with 15 bases left in between. The CDR3 has 13 residues. CDR1 is SGHTA, CDR2 FQGTGA, per germline. This chain's CDR3 is CASSSLPAREQFF. DNA of the CDR3: TGTGCCAGCAGCAGCCTCCCGGCTCGCGAGCAGTTCTTC.

The chain combines TRBV6-5 with TRBJ1-4; a possible D gene is TRBD1 (5 bases). The V and J ends lost 5 bases and 6 bases respectively, with 10 bases between them. This CDR3 region has 13 residues. Germline CDR1 is MNHEY and CDR2 is SVGAGI. CDR3 bases: TGTGCCAGCAGTCCCCGGGGGGATGAAAAACTGTTTTTT. It codes for CASSPRGDEKLFF.

In its sample, this clone was seen once. The chain employs TRBV27 and TRBJ2-3; D not resolved. V lost 1 base and J 0 bases, leaving 11 bases between the germline ends. Germline assignment: CDR1 MNHEY and CDR2 SMNVEV (reference sequence). CDR3 size: 16 residues. CDR3 nucleotides: TGTGCCAGCAGTTTATTGTTGCCACAAAGCACAGATACGCAGTATTTT. Translating gives CASSLLLPQSTDTQYF.